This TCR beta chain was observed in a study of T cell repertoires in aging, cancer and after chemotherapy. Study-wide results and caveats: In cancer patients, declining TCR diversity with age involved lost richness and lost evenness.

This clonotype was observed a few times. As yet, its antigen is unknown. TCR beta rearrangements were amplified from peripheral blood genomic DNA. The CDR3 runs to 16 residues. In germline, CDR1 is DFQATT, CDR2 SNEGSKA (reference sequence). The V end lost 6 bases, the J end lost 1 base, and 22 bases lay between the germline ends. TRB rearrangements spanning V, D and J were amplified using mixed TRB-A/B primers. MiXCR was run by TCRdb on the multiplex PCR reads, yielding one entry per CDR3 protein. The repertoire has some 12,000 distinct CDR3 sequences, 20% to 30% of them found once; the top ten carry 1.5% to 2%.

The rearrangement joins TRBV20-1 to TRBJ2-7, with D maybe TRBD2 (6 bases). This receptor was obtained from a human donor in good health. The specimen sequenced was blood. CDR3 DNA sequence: TGCAGTGCGAAGAGGAGGGGCCGGGGGAATTCCTACGAGCAGTACTTC. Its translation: CSAKRRGRGNSYEQYF.